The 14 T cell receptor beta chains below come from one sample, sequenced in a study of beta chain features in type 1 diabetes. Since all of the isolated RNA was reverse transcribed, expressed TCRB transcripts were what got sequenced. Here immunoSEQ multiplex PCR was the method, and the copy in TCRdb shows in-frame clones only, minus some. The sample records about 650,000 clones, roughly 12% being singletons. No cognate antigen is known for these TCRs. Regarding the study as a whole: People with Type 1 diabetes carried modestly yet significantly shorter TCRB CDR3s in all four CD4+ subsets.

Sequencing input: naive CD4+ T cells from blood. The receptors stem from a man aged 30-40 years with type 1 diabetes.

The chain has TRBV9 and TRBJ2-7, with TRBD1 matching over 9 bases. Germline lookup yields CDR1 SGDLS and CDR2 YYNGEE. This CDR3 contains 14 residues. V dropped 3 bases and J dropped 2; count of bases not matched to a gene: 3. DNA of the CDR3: TGTGCCAGCAGCGCTCGACAGGGGGCCTACGAGCAGTACTTC. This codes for CASSARQGAYEQYF. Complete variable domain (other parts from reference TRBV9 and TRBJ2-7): DSGVTQTPKHLITATGQRVTLRCSPRSGDLSVYWYQQSLDQGLQFLIQYYNGEERAKGNILERFSAQQFPDLHSELNLSSLELGDSALYFCASSARQGAYEQYFGPGTRLTVT.

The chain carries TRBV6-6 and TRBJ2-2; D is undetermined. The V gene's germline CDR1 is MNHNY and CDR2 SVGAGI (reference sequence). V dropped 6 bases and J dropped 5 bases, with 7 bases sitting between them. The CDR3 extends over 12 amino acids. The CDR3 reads CASSRPTGELFF. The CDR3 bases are TGTGCCAGCAGCAGACCGACCGGGGAGCTGTTTTTT.

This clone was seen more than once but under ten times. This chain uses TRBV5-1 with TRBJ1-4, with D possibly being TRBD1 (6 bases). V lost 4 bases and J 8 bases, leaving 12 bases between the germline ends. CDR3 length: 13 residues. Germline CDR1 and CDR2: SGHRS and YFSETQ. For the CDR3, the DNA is TGCGCCAGCAGCCTGGGGGCGGAGGAAAAACTGTTTTTT. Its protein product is CASSLGAEEKLFF.

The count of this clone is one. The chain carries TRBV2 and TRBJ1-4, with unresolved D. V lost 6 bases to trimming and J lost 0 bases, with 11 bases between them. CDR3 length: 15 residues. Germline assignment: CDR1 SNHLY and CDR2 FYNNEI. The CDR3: CASRVVQATNEKLFF. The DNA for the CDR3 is TGTGCCAGCAGGGTCGTTCAGGCAACTAATGAAAAACTGTTTTTT.

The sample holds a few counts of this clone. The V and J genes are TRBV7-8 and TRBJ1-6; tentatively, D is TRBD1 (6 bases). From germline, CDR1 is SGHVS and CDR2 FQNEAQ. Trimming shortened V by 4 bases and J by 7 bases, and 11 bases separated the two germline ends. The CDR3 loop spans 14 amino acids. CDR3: CASSSGAGNSPLHF. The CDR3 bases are TGTGCCAGCAGCTCAGGGGCTGGGAATTCACCCCTCCACTTT. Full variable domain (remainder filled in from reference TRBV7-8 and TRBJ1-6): GAGVSQSPRYKVAKRGQDVALRCDPISGHVSLFWYQQALGQGPEFLTYFQNEAQLDKSGLPSDRFFAERPEGSVSTLKIQRTQQEDSAVYLCASSSGAGNSPLHFGNGTRLTVT.

CDR3 coding DNA: TGTGCCAGCAGCGCGGACAGACCCTCAATCTCTGGAAACACCATATATTTT. It is translated as CASSADRPSISGNTIYF. The J gene is TRBJ1-3, the V gene TRBV9, with D perhaps matching TRBD1 (6 bases). Germline loops: CDR1 SGDLS, CDR2 YYNGEE. This CDR3 has 17 residues. The V gene lost 3 bases and the J gene lost 0 bases, with 16 bases spanning the gap.

The CDR3, as DNA: TGTGCCAGCTCACCCCTGGCGGGGGGCAGCTACAATGAGCAGTTCTTC. It yields the protein CASSPLAGGSYNEQFF. The chain couples TRBV18 to TRBJ2-1; 8 bases agree with TRBD2. CDR3 length: 16 amino acids. V dropped 3 bases and J dropped 3; count of bases not matched to a gene: 7. CDR1 KGHSH and CDR2 LQKENI come from the germline V gene.

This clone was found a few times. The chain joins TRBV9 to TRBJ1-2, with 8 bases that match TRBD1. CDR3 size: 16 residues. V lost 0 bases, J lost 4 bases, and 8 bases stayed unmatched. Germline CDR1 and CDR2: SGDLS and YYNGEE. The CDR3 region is CASSVETGGGGYGYTF. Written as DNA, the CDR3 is TGTGCCAGCAGCGTAGAAACAGGGGGTGGAGGCTATGGCTACACCTTC.

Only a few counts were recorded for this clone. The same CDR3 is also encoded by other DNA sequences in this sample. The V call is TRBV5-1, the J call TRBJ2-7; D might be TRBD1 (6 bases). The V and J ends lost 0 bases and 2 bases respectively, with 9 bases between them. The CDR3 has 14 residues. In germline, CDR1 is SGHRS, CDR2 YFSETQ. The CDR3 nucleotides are TGCGCCAGCAGCTTGGGCAGGGGCCCCTACGAGCAGTACTTC. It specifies CASSLGRGPYEQYF.

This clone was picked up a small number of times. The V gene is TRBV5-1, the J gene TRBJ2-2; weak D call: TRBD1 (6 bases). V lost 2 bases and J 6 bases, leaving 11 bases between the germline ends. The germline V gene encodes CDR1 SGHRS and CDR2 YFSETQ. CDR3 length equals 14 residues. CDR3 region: CASSLQGSPGELFF. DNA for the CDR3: TGCGCCAGCAGCTTACAGGGTTCCCCCGGGGAGCTGTTTTTT.

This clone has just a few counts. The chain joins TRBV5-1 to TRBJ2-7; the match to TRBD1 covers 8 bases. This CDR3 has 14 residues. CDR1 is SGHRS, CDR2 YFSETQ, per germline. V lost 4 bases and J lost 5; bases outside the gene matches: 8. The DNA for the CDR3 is TGCGCCAGCAGCCCCGGGACAGGAAGGAACGAGCAGTACTTC. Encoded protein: CASSPGTGRNEQYF.

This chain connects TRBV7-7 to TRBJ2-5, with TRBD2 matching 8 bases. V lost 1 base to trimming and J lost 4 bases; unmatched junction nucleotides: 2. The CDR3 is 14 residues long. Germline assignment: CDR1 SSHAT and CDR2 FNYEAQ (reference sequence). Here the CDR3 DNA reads TGTGCCAGCAGCTTAGGGCTAGCGGGAGAGACCCAGTACTTC. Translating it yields CASSLGLAGETQYF.

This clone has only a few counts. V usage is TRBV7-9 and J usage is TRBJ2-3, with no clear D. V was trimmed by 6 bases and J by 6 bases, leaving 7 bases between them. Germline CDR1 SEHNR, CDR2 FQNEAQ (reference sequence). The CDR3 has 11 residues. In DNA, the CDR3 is TGTGCCAGCAGATACGCGGATACGCAGTATTTT. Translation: CASRYADTQYF.

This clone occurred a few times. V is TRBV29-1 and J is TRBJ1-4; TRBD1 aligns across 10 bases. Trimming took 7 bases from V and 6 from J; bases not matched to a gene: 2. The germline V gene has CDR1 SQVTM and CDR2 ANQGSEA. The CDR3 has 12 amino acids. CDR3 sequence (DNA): TGCAGCGCCGGGACAGGGGATGAAAAACTGTTTTTT. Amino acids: CSAGTGDEKLFF.